The entry below gives a single T cell receptor (beta chain) sequence along with its context. Antigen: not known. The germline gene is not matched at one end of the junction; a read error may be the cause. Other DNA sequences from this sample encode an identical CDR3 as well. Histologic diagnosis was independently verified by two lung pathologists. The sample belongs to a study of immune evolution from preneoplasia to lung adenocarcinoma. Study findings and constraints: From normal lung to invasive adenocarcinoma, top clone frequencies appeared to decrease. Later-stage lesions seemingly showed higher T cell density and diversity than normal lung.

Data came from immunoSEQ multiplex PCR; TCRdb stores just in-frame clones and leaves some out. The table has about 4,000 clones, roughly 80% seen once. Per the germline V gene, CDR1 is SEHNR and CDR2 is FQNEAQ (reference sequence). CDR3 length: 15 amino acids. Source material: FFPE adjacent normal lung tissue. The clonotype was recovered from a person aged 70 to 80 with lung adenocarcinoma. V usage is TRBV7-9 and J usage is TRBJ2-7; 11 nucleotides match TRBD2. The CDR3, as DNA: TGTGCCAGCAGCTTCCCGACTAGCGGGGAGGAGGAGCAGTATTTC. This gives the protein CASSFPTSGEEEQYF. Full variable domain (rest looked up from reference TRBV7-9 and TRBJ2-7): DTGVSQNPRHKITKRGQNVTFRCDPISEHNRLYWYRQTLGQGPEFLTYFQNEAQLEKSRLLSDRFSAERPKGSFSTLEIQRTEQGDSAMYLCASSFPTSGEEEQYFGPGTRLTVT.